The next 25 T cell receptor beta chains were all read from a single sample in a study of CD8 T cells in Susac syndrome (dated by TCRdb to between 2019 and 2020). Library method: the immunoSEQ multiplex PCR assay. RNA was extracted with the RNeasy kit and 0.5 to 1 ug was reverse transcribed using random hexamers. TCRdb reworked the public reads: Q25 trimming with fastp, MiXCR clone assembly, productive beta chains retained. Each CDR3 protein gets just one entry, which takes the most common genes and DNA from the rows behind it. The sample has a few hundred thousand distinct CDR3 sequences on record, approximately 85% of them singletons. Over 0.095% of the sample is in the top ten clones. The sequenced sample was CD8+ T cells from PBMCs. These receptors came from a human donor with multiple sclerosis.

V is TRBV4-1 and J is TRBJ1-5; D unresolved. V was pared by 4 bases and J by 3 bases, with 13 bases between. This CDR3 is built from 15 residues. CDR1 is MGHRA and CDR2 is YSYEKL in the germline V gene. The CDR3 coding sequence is TGCGCCAGCAGCCTACGAGGCACGGTCAATCAGCCCCAGCATTTT. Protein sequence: CASSLRGTVNQPQHF.

CDR3 in amino acids: CSARDKRMGLFREQYF. CDR3 coding DNA: TGCAGTGCTAGAGACAAGCGGATGGGACTCTTTCGTGAGCAGTACTTC. The chain recombines TRBV20-1 with TRBJ2-7; maybe TRBD2 (6 bases). V was clipped by 0 bases and J by 7 bases, with 22 bases between them. Germline CDR1 is DFQATT and CDR2 is SNEGSKA (reference sequence). The length of the CDR3 is 16 residues.

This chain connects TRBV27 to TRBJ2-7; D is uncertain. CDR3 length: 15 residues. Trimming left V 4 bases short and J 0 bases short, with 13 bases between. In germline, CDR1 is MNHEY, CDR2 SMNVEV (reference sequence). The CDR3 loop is CASSYSPGSSYEQYF. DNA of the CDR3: TGTGCCAGCAGTTATTCCCCTGGCTCCTCCTACGAGCAGTACTTC.

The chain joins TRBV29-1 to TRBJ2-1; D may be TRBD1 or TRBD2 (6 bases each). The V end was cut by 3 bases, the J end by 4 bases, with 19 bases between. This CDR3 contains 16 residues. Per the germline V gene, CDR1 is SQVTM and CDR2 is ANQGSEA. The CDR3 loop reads CSVEGGLGELYNEQFF. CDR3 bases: TGCAGCGTTGAGGGGGGCTTGGGGGAGCTATACAATGAGCAGTTCTTC.

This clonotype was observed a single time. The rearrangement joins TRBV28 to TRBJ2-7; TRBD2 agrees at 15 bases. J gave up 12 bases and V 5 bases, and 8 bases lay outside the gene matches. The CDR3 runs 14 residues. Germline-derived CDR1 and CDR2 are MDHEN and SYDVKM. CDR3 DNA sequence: TGTGCCAGCAGTCAGGGACTAGCGGGAGGCCCCCCGTACTTC. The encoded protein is CASSQGLAGGPPYF. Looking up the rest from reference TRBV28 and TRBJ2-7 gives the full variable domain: DVKVTQSSRYLVKRTGEKVFLECVQDMDHENMFWYRQDPGLGLRLIYFSYDVKMKEKGDIPEGYSVSREKKERFSLILESASTNQTSMYLCASSQGLAGGPPYFGPGTRLTVT.

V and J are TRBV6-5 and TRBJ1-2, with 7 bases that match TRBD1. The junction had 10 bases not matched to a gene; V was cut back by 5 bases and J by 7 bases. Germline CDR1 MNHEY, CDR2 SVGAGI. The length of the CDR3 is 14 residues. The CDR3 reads CASSEGTVITGYTF. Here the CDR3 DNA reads TGTGCCAGCAGTGAAGGGACAGTAATAACTGGCTACACCTTC.

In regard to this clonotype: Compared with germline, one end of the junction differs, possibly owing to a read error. The CDR3 reads CASSQGLQWNEAFF. DNA for the CDR3: TGTGCCAGTAGCCAAGGACTACAGTGGAACGAAGCTTTCTTT. The rearrangement uses TRBV3-1 and TRBJ1-1; D is unclear. This CDR3 spans 14 amino acids. Germline CDR1 reads LGHDT; CDR2 reads YNNKEL (reference sequence).

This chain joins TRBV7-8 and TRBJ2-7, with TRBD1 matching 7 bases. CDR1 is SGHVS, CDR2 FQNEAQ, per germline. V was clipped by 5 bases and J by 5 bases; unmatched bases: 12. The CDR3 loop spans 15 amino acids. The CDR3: CASSPRQGYGHEQYF. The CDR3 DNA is TGTGCCAGCAGCCCCCGACAGGGTTACGGCCACGAGCAGTACTTC.

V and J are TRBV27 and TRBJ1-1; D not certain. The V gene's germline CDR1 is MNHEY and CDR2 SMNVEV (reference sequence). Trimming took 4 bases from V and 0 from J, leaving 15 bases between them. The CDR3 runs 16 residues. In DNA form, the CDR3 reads TGTGCCAGCAGTTATGGACGAGGACCGATGAACACTGAAGCTTTCTTT. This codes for CASSYGRGPMNTEAFF.

The CDR3: CASSLGAVGELFF. Here the CDR3 DNA reads TGTGCCAGCAGTTTAGGGGCAGTCGGGGAGCTGTTTTTT. This rearrangement joins TRBV27 to TRBJ2-2; the D gene is possibly TRBD1 (5 bases). Trimming shortened V by 2 bases and J by 7 bases, and 8 bases separated the two germline ends. The CDR3 is 13 residues long. CDR1 MNHEY and CDR2 SMNVEV come from the germline V gene (reference sequence).

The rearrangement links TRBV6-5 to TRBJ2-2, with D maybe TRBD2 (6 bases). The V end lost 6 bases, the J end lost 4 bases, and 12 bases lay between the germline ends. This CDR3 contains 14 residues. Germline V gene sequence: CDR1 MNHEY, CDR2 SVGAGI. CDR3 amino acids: CASRGMGGTGELFF. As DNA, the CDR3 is TGTGCCAGCAGGGGGATGGGGGGCACCGGGGAGCTGTTTTTT.

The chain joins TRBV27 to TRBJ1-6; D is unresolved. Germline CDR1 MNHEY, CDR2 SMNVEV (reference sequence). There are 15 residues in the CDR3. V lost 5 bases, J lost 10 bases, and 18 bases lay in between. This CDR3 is CASSGRARVLSPLHF. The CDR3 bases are TGTGCCAGCAGTGGGAGGGCCCGCGTGTTGTCACCCCTCCACTTT.

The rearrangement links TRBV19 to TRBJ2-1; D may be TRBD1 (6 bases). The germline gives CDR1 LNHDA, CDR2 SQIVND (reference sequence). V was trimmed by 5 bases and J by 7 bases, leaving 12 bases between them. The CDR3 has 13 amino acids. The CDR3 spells CASSWGLLNEQFF. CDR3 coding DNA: TGTGCCAGTAGTTGGGGGCTTCTGAATGAGCAGTTCTTC.

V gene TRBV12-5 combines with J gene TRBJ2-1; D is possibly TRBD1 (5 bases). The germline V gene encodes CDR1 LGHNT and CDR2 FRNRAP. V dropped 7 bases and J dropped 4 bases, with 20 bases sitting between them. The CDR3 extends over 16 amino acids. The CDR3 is CASAPPGADSYNEQFF. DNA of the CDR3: TGTGCTAGTGCCCCCCCCGGCGCCGACAGTTACAATGAGCAGTTCTTC. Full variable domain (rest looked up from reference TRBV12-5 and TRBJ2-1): DARVTQTPRHKVTEMGQEVTMRCQPILGHNTVFWYRQTMMQGLELLAYFRNRAPLDDSGMPKDRFSAEMPDATLATLKIQPSEPRDSAVYFCASAPPGADSYNEQFFGPGTRLTVL.

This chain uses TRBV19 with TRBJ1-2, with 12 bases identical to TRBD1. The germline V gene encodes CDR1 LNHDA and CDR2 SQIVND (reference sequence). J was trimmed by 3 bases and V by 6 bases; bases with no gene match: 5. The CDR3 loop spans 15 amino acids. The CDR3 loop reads CASSPGQGADYGYTF. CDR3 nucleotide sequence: TGTGCCAGTAGCCCGGGACAGGGGGCGGACTATGGCTACACCTTC.

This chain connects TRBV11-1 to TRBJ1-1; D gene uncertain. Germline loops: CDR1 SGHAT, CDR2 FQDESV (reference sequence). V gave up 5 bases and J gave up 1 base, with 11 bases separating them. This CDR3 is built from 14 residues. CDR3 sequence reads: CASSPSVGNTEAFF. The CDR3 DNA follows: TGTGCCAGCAGCCCCTCGGTTGGGAACACTGAAGCTTTCTTT. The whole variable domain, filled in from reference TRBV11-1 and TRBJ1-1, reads EAEVAQSPRYKITEKSQAVAFWCDPISGHATLYWYRQILGQGPELLVQFQDESVVDDSQLPKDRFSAERLKGVDSTLKIQPAELGDSAMYLCASSPSVGNTEAFFGQGTRLTVV.

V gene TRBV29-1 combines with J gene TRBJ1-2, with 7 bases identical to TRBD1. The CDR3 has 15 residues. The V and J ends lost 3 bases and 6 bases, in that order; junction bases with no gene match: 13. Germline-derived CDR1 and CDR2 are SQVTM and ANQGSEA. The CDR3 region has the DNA TGCAGCGTTGAGGTGGGACAGCGGGCCGAGGATGGCTACACCTTC. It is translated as CSVEVGQRAEDGYTF.

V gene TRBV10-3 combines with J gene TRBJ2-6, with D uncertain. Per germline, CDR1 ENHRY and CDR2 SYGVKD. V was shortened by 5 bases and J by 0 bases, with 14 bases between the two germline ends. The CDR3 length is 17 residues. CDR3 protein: CAISKKLTRSGANVLTF. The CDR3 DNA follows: TGTGCCATCAGTAAGAAGTTGACACGCTCTGGGGCCAACGTCCTGACTTTC.

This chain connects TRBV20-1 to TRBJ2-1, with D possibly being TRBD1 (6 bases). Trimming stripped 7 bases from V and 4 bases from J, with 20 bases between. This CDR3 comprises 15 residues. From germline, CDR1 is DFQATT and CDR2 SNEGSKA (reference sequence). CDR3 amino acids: CSVIQQGLEYNEQFF. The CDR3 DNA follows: TGCAGTGTTATACAACAGGGCCTCGAGTACAATGAGCAGTTCTTC.

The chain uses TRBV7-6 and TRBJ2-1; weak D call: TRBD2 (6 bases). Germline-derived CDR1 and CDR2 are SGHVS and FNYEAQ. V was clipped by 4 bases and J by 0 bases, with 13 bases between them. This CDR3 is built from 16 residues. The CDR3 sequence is CASSSSPGGSYNEQFF. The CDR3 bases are TGTGCCAGCAGCTCGAGTCCCGGGGGCTCCTACAATGAGCAGTTCTTC.

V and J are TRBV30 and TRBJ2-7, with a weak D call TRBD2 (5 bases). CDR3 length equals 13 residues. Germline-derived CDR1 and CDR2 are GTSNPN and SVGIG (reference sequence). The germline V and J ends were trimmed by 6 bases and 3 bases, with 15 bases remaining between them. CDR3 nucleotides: TGTGCCTGCTCCGTGGACGGAGGCTACGAGCAGTACTTC. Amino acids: CACSVDGGYEQYF.

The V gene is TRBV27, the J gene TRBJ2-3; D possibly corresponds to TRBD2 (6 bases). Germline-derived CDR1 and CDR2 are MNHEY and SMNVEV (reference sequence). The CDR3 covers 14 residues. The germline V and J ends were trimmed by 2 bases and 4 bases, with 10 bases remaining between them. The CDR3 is CASSLGGSADTQYF. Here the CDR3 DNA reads TGTGCCAGCAGTTTAGGGGGGTCGGCAGATACGCAGTATTTT.

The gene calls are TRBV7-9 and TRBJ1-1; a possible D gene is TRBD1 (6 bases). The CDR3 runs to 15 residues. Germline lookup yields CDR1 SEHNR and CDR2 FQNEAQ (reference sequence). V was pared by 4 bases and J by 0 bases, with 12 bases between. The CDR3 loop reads CASSCVQGLNTEAFF. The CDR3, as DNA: TGTGCCAGCAGCTGTGTGCAGGGGTTGAACACTGAAGCTTTCTTT.

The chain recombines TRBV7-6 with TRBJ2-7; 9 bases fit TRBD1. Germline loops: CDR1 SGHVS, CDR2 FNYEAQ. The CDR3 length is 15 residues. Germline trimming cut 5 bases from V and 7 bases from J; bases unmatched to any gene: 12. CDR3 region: CASSTNWGQGGEQYF. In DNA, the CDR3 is TGTGCCAGCAGCACGAACTGGGGACAGGGTGGAGAGCAGTACTTC.

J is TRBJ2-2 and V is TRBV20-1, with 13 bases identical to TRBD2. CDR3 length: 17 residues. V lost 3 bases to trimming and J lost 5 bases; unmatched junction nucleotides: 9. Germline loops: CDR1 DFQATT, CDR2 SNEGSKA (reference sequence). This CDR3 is CSASPTSGRAGTGELFF. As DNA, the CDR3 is TGCAGTGCTAGCCCCACTAGCGGGAGGGCCGGGACCGGGGAGCTGTTTTTT.